Below, 27 T cell receptor beta chains from the same sample are listed, as sequenced in a study of cytotoxic CD8 clonotypes in ibrutinib-treated CLL. The table came from immunoSEQ multiplex PCR; TCRdb's copy has only in-frame clones and leaves some out. This sample yields some 310,000 clones, of which around four fifths are seen a single time; 6.7% belongs to the top ten. Sequencing was performed on PBMCs, taken before ibrutinib treatment. The receptors originated from a human donor with chronic lymphocytic leukemia.

This CDR3 is CAWSVGGFFSNQPQHF. CDR3 sequence (DNA): TGTGCCTGGAGTGTTGGGGGGTTCTTTAGCAATCAGCCCCAGCATTTT. The rearrangement joins TRBV30 to TRBJ1-5; possibly TRBD1 for D (5 bases). This CDR3 is built from 16 residues. Trimming cost V 0 bases and J 0 bases, with 12 bases left between them. From germline, CDR1 is GTSNPN and CDR2 SVGIG (reference sequence).

In nucleotides, the CDR3 is TGTGCCTGGAGTATATCGGCGTACTATGGCTACACCTTC. Protein product: CAWSISAYYGYTF. The V and J genes are TRBV30 and TRBJ1-2, with D uncertain. Germline CDR1 reads GTSNPN; CDR2 reads SVGIG (reference sequence). The germline V and J ends were trimmed by 2 bases and 3 bases, with 10 bases remaining between them. The CDR3 is made up of 13 amino acids.

The chain uses TRBV14 and TRBJ2-5, with D perhaps matching TRBD1 (6 bases). The V gene lost 2 bases and the J gene lost 2 bases, with 9 bases spanning the gap. The CDR3 runs 14 residues. The germline CDR1 and CDR2 sequences are SGHDN and FVKESK. CDR3 loop: CASSQWQGQETQYF. CDR3 DNA sequence: TGTGCCAGCAGCCAATGGCAGGGGCAAGAGACCCAGTACTTC.

This chain uses TRBV2 with TRBJ2-2; TRBD1 matches at 7 bases. The ends lost 11 bases at V and 3 bases at J; junction bases unmatched: 9. Germline V gives CDR1 SNHLY, CDR2 FYNNEI. The CDR3 is 14 amino acids. CDR3 in DNA: TGTGCCGGAAGGAGACAGGGAGACACCGGGGAGCTGTTTTTT. Its translation is CAGRRQGDTGELFF. Using reference TRBV2 and TRBJ2-2 for the parts outside the CDR3, the full variable domain is EPEVTQTPSHQVTQMGQEVILRCVPISNHLYFYWYRQILGQKVEFLVSFYNNEISEKSEIFDDQFSVERPDGSNFTLKIRSTKLEDSAMYFCAGRRQGDTGELFFGEGSRLTVL.

The gene calls are TRBV9 and TRBJ2-3; D not certain. Between the trimmed V and J ends, which lost 4 bases and 2 bases, there was a span of 20 bases. This CDR3 has 17 amino acids. Germline V gene lookup returns CDR1 SGDLS and CDR2 YYNGEE. Written as DNA, the CDR3 is TGTGCCAGCAGCCCCCTAAAGGGTCACCCCGACACAGATACGCAGTATTTT. This gives the protein CASSPLKGHPDTDTQYF.

The chain employs TRBV7-9 and TRBJ2-5; perhaps TRBD1 as D (6 bases). The CDR3 is 14 residues long. CDR1 is SEHNR and CDR2 is FQNEAQ in the germline V gene (reference sequence). The V and J ends lost 2 bases and 5 bases respectively, with 12 bases between them. The CDR3 coding sequence is TGTGCCAGCAGCTTACACAGGGAAATGGAGACCCAGTACTTC. Protein product: CASSLHREMETQYF. Full variable domain (missing parts from reference TRBV7-9 and TRBJ2-5): DTGVSQNPRHKITKRGQNVTFRCDPISEHNRLYWYRQTLGQGPEFLTYFQNEAQLEKSRLLSDRFSAERPKGSFSTLEIQRTEQGDSAMYLCASSLHREMETQYFGPGTRLLVL.

This sequence joins TRBV29-1 and TRBJ2-7, with D possibly TRBD2 on 6 matching bases. The CDR3 runs to 14 residues. Trimming took off 6 bases at V and 0 bases at J, with 15 bases between the two ends. Germline assignment: CDR1 SQVTM and CDR2 ANQGSEA. In DNA, the CDR3 is TGCAGCGTGGGACCGGGACTCCACTCCTACGAGCAGTACTTC. Residues: CSVGPGLHSYEQYF.

To note about this clone: Within the sample, other DNA sequences also encode this same CDR3. The CDR3 sequence is CAISESENTGELFF. As DNA, the CDR3 is TGTGCCATCAGTGAGTCCGAGAACACCGGGGAGCTGTTTTTT. The J gene is TRBJ2-2, the V gene TRBV10-3, with D uncertain. CDR1 and CDR2 (germline): ENHRY, SYGVKD. Trimming pared 0 bases from V and 1 base from J, leaving 3 bases between. This CDR3 comprises 14 residues.

The chain has TRBV7-9 and TRBJ1-4; D is possibly TRBD1 (6 bases). Trimming cost V 3 bases and J 5 bases, with 7 bases left between them. The germline gives CDR1 SEHNR, CDR2 FQNEAQ (reference sequence). The CDR3 is 13 amino acids. The DNA of the CDR3 is TGTGCCAGCAGCTTTGGGACAAATGAAAAACTGTTTTTT. Amino acids: CASSFGTNEKLFF.

The V gene is TRBV2, the J gene TRBJ2-1; 7 bases are shared with TRBD1. Germline V CDR1 and CDR2: SNHLY, FYNNEI. V trimming: 6 bases; J trimming: 8 bases; junction bases outside the gene matches: 4. This CDR3 is built from 12 residues. The CDR3 DNA is TGTGCCAGCAGACCCGACAGGGATGAGCAGTTCTTC. Translated, it gives CASRPDRDEQFF.

The chain has TRBV30 and TRBJ2-1; tentatively, D is TRBD2 (7 bases). The germline gives CDR1 GTSNPN, CDR2 SVGIG (reference sequence). The V end lost 5 bases, the J end lost 3 bases, and 11 bases lay between the germline ends. CDR3 size: 13 residues. The CDR3 loop reads CAWQGGGYNEQFF. The CDR3 DNA is TGTGCCTGGCAGGGAGGGGGCTACAATGAGCAGTTCTTC.

The chain links TRBV10-3 to TRBJ1-5, with a weak D call TRBD1 (5 bases). This CDR3 has 13 amino acids. Germline CDR1 ENHRY, CDR2 SYGVKD. V lost 8 bases to trimming and J lost 0 bases, with 8 bases between them. CDR3 coding DNA: TGTGCCATCGGGGGTTATAGCAATCAGCCCCAGCATTTT. Translated: CAIGGYSNQPQHF.

This rearrangement joins TRBV18 to TRBJ2-7; the match to TRBD2 covers 13 bases. Trimming removed 6 bases from V and 3 bases from J; junction bases left unmatched: 5. Germline loops: CDR1 KGHSH, CDR2 LQKENI. The CDR3 sequence is 15 residues long. Here the CDR3 DNA reads TGTGCCAGCTCGGAAGGGACTAGCGGGAACTACGAGCAGTACTTC. Translated: CASSEGTSGNYEQYF.

The V gene is TRBV27, the J gene TRBJ1-5; D call uncertain. Trimming removed 1 base at V and 5 bases at J, with 6 bases between. The CDR3 loop spans 13 amino acids. Germline values: CDR1 MNHEY, CDR2 SMNVEV (reference sequence). The chain's CDR3 is CASSLLFDQPQHF. In DNA, the CDR3 is TGTGCCAGCAGTTTATTGTTTGATCAGCCCCAGCATTTT.

The chain joins TRBV19 to TRBJ2-7; TRBD2 aligns across 13 bases. Germline lookup yields CDR1 LNHDA and CDR2 SQIVND (reference sequence). This CDR3 has 15 amino acids. V lost 6 bases and J lost 3; bases outside the gene matches: 5. The CDR3 here is CASSLLAGGLYEQYF. As DNA, the CDR3 is TGTGCCAGTAGCTTACTAGCGGGAGGGCTCTACGAGCAGTACTTC. Full variable domain (rest looked up from reference TRBV19 and TRBJ2-7): DGGITQSPKYLFRKEGQNVTLSCEQNLNHDAMYWYRQDPGQGLRLIYYSQIVNDFQKGDIAEGYSVSREKKESFPLTVTSAQKNPTAFYLCASSLLAGGLYEQYFGPGTRLTVT.

This clone was found once. V and J are TRBV23-1 and TRBJ1-4; D call uncertain. TRBV23-1 is known as an ORF, though its function is uncertain. Trimming took 4 bases from V and 6 from J, leaving 9 bases between them. The CDR3 runs 13 residues. The CDR3 nucleotides read TGCGCCAGCAGTCCCGGGAGAGATGAAAAACTGTTTTTT. It yields the protein CASSPGRDEKLFF.

V is TRBV7-2 and J is TRBJ2-7; D gene ambiguous. The CDR3 has 16 amino acids. Trimming took 1 base from V and 3 from J, leaving 16 bases between them. From germline, CDR1 is SGHTA and CDR2 FQGNSA. Written as DNA, the CDR3 is TGTGCCAGCAGCTTAGTATCGTCAGGCACTTTCTACGAGCAGTACTTC. This codes for CASSLVSSGTFYEQYF.

The chain couples TRBV2 to TRBJ2-7, with TRBD1 matching 7 bases. V dropped 4 bases and J dropped 0; count of bases not matched to a gene: 21. The CDR3 runs to 20 residues. Germline assignment: CDR1 SNHLY and CDR2 FYNNEI. In nucleotides, the CDR3 is TGTGCCAGCAGTGGTTACAGGGGAACCGAGGAACTCTACTTCTCCTACGAGCAGTACTTC. It yields the protein CASSGYRGTEELYFSYEQYF.

This clone has more than one count but fewer than ten. The V and J genes are TRBV9 and TRBJ2-2, with TRBD2 identical over 8 bases. The CDR3 runs 15 residues. Per germline, CDR1 SGDLS and CDR2 YYNGEE. With 2 bases clipped from V and 7 bases from J, the junction kept 7 bases outside the gene matches. CDR3 DNA sequence: TGTGCCAGCAGCGTGAGAAGCGGGAGTGGCGGGGAGCTGTTTTTT. It specifies CASSVRSGSGGELFF.

The rearrangement links TRBV7-9 to TRBJ2-7; 7 bases are shared with TRBD2. Germline V gene data show CDR1 as SEHNR and CDR2 as FQNEAQ (reference sequence). The CDR3 runs 15 residues. The V and J ends lost 3 bases and 0 bases, in that order; junction bases with no gene match: 5. This CDR3 reads CASSFPGGSSYEQYF. DNA of the CDR3: TGTGCCAGCAGCTTTCCGGGGGGAAGCTCCTACGAGCAGTACTTC.

This clone has only one observation. V usage is TRBV2 and J usage is TRBJ1-1; D might be TRBD1 (5 bases). The V gene lost 6 bases and the J gene lost 5 bases, with 16 bases spanning the gap. Germline V gene lookup returns CDR1 SNHLY and CDR2 FYNNEI. The CDR3 runs to 14 residues. CDR3 sequence reads: CASRPGSWGTEAFF. The CDR3 nucleotides read TGTGCCAGCAGGCCGGGATCCTGGGGGACTGAAGCTTTCTTT.

V and J are TRBV13 and TRBJ2-7; D is uncertain. Germline V lookup: CDR1 PRHDT, CDR2 FYEKMQ (reference sequence). The CDR3 consists of 11 residues. V gave up 5 bases and J gave up 5 bases, with 7 bases separating them. The CDR3 reads CASSLIHEQYF. Written as DNA, the CDR3 is TGTGCCAGCAGCCTCATCCACGAGCAGTACTTC.

V gene TRBV27 combines with J gene TRBJ2-3; 8 bases are a match to TRBD2. The germline V gene encodes CDR1 MNHEY and CDR2 SMNVEV (reference sequence). The CDR3 is 14 amino acids. V was pared by 4 bases and J by 4 bases, with 4 bases of the junction left unmatched. The CDR3 is CASSWTSLSDTQYF. Here the CDR3 DNA reads TGTGCCAGCAGTTGGACTAGCCTTTCAGATACGCAGTATTTT.

This chain connects TRBV7-9 to TRBJ2-1, with unresolved D. CDR1 and CDR2 from the germline V gene are SEHNR and FQNEAQ (reference sequence). There are 13 residues in the CDR3. The V end was cut by 4 bases, the J end by 10 bases, with 14 bases between. The chain's CDR3 is CASSSTPGSEQFF. In DNA form, the CDR3 reads TGTGCCAGCAGCTCAACTCCGGGCTCCGAGCAGTTCTTC.

The chain has TRBV4-3 and TRBJ2-2; 8 bases fit TRBD2. V shed 0 bases and J 7 bases; nucleotides not matched to a gene: 10. The CDR3 contains 17 residues. CDR1 and CDR2 (germline): LGHNA, YSLEER. The CDR3 sequence: CASSQESRGRSHGELFF. The CDR3 DNA follows: TGCGCCAGCAGCCAAGAGTCCCGCGGGAGGTCTCACGGGGAGCTGTTTTTT.

The chain combines TRBV30 with TRBJ1-1; D may be TRBD1 (6 bases). V dropped 2 bases and J dropped 5 bases, with 12 bases sitting between them. CDR1 is GTSNPN and CDR2 is SVGIG in the germline V gene (reference sequence). The CDR3 is 13 residues long. CDR3 sequence: CAWSTQGVTEAFF. CDR3 nucleotide sequence: TGTGCCTGGAGTACACAGGGTGTAACTGAAGCTTTCTTT.

The gene calls are TRBV28 and TRBJ1-2; D is unclear. Germline-derived CDR1 and CDR2 are MDHEN and SYDVKM. V lost 5 bases, J lost 3 bases, and 13 bases lay in between. The CDR3 runs to 14 residues. CDR3 bases: TGTGCCAGCAGTCCCCCCCGTACAGACTATGGCTACACCTTC. Translation: CASSPPRTDYGYTF.